This T cell receptor (beta chain) emerged from a study of blood T cell repertoires in COVID-19. Study background: COVID-19 samples collected from the United States, Italy and Spain covered acute and convalescent phases. Nucleic acid was either cDNA or gDNA, and it came from T cells, B-cell-depleted T cells, or PBMCs.

Authors' processing steps: Amplifying reference gene primers gave estimates of nucleated cell counts. Produced via immunoSEQ multiplex PCR; TCRdb's table is partial and in-frame only. The DNA gave D and trimming, while V, J and clone size come from that table. The repertoire consists of fewer than 250,000 clones, with 70% to 90% occurring once and the leading ten covering about 2.9%. The CDR3 length is 12 residues. Trimming cost V 6 bases and J 5 bases; bases outside gene matches: 0. Sequenced: peripheral blood. This TCR came from a man between 60 and 75 years old with acute or convalescent COVID-19. The V and J genes are TRBV12-3 or TRBV12-4 and TRBJ2-2, with TRBD2 matching 7 bases. The DNA for the CDR3 is TGTGCCAGCAGCGGGGGGACCGGGGAGCTGTTTTTT. It codes for CASSGGTGELFF.